This T cell receptor (beta chain) was sequenced during a study of blood T cell repertoires in COVID-19. Study background: The samples span acute and convalescent COVID-19 from the United States, Italy and Spain.

Authors' data handling: For nucleated cells, counts were estimated from reference gene primer amplification. Using immunoSEQ multiplex PCR, the repertoire was profiled, and TCRdb retains in-frame clones only, with some absent. That table supplies the V and J calls and clone size; D and trimming were determined from the DNA. Among some 240,000 clones listed, approximately 85% were seen once. The CDR3 spans 14 residues. The germline V and J ends were trimmed by 1 base and 2 bases, with 6 bases remaining between them. Germline CDR1 SGHDT, CDR2 YYEEEE. The material sequenced was peripheral blood. The receptor was isolated from a woman in her 70s with COVID-19, enrolled during active disease. This chain joins TRBV5-6 and TRBJ2-2; D might be TRBD2 (5 bases). As DNA, the CDR3 is TGTGCCAGCAGCTTGAGCGGAAACACCGGGGAGCTGTTTTTT. This encodes CASSLSGNTGELFF.